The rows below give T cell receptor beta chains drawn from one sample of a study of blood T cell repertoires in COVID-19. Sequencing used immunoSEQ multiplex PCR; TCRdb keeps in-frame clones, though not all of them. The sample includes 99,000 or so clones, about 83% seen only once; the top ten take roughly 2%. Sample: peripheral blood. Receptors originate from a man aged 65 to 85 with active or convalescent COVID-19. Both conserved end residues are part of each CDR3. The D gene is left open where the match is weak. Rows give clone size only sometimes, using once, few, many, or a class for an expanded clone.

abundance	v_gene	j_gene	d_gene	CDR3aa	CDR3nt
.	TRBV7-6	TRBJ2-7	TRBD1	CASSSGTGYEQYF	TGTGCCAGCAGCTCAGGGACAGGCTACGAGCAGTACTTC
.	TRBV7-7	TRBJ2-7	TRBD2	CASSRTDGGEQYF	TGTGCTAGCAGCCGCACCGACGGGGGGGAGCAGTACTTC
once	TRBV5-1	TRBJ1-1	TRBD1	CASSLEGGRATAEAFF	TGCGCCAGCAGCTTGGAAGGGGGCAGGGCGACGGCTGAAGCTTTCTTT
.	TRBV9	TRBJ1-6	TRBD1	CASSNQGANSPLHF	TGTGCCAGCAGCAACCAGGGGGCTAATTCACCCCTCCACTTT
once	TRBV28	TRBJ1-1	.	CASSLLFNTEAFF	TGTGCCAGCAGTTTATTATTTAACACTGAAGCTTTCTTT
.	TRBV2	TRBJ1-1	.	CASSGTAGVNTEAFF	TGTGCCAGCAGTGGAACTGCAGGGGTGAACACTGAAGCTTTCTTT
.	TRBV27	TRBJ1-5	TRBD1	CASSLWTGWPQHF	TGTGCCAGCAGTTTGTGGACAGGTTGGCCCCAGCATTTT
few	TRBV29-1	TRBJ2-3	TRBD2	CSVGTRGAEWTDTQYF	TGCAGCGTTGGGACGCGGGGGGCGGAGTGGACAGATACGCAGTATTTT
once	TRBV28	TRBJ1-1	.	CASSLGGAGSDTEAFF	TGTGCCAGCTCTCTTGGGGGGGCAGGGTCCGACACTGAAGCTTTCTTT
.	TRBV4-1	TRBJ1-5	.	CASSKSGSDNQPQHF	TGCGCCAGCAGCAAATCCGGGTCCGACAATCAGCCCCAGCATTTT
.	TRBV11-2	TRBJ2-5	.	CASRNPGRRRGETQYF	TGTGCCAGCAGAAACCCGGGACGCCGGAGGGGCGAGACCCAGTACTTC
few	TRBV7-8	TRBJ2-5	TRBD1	CASSRTRDRGDQTQYF	TGTGCCAGCAGCCGAACCCGGGACAGGGGCGACCAGACCCAGTACTTC
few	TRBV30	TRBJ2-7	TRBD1	CAWSVHPTGAYEQYF	TGTGCCTGGAGTGTACACCCCACAGGGGCCTACGAGCAGTACTTC
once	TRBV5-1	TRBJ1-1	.	CASSLVGGMNTEAFF	TGCGCCAGCAGCTTGGTCGGGGGGATGAACACTGAAGCTTTCTTT
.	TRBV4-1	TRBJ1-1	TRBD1	CASSQGTGGFMNTEAFF	TGCGCCAGCAGCCAAGGAACAGGGGGGTTTATGAACACTGAAGCTTTCTTT
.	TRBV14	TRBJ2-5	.	CASSQDRSRETQYF	TGTGCCAGCAGCCAAGATCGATCGAGGGAGACCCAGTACTTC
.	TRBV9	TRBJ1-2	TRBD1	CASSAGTGFGGYTF	TGTGCCAGCAGCGCCGGGACAGGGTTTGGTGGCTACACCTTC
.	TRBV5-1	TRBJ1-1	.	CASSSSNRGTEAFF	TGCGCCAGCAGCTCTTCAAACCGGGGGACTGAAGCTTTCTTT
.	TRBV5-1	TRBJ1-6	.	CASSLQGPSYNSPLHF	TGCGCCAGCAGCTTGCAGGGGCCCTCCTATAATTCACCCCTCCACTTT
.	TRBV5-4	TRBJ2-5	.	CASSSNPGGLGGETQYF	TGTGCCAGCAGCTCCAATCCGGGCGGGCTGGGAGGAGAGACCCAGTACTTC
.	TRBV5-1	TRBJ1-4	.	CASSLALQGNEKLFF	TGCGCCAGCAGCTTGGCACTCCAGGGAAACGAAAAACTGTTTTTT
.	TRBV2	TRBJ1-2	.	CASTRTINYGYTF	TGTGCCAGCACCCGCACTATTAACTATGGCTACACCTTC
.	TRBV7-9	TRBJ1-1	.	CASSPAQTVMNTEAFF	TGTGCCAGCAGCCCCGCCCAGACAGTAATGAACACTGAAGCTTTCTTT
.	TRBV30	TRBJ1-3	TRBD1	CAWTVSRTGASGNTIYF	TGTGCCTGGACGGTCTCCCGGACAGGCGCCTCTGGAAACACCATATATTTT
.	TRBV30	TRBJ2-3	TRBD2	CAWSVGIAGAPGDTQYF	TGTGCCTGGAGTGTAGGAATAGCGGGAGCGCCGGGAGATACGCAGTATTTT
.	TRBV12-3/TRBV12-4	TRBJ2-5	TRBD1	CASSSGTATQQYF	TGTGCCAGCAGCTCCGGGACAGCCACACAACAGTACTTC
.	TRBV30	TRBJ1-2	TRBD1	CAWTRGGGIYGYTF	TGTGCCTGGACGAGAGGGGGCGGAATCTATGGCTACACCTTC
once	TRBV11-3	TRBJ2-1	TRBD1	CASSRGLNEQFF	TGTGCCAGCAGTAGGGGGCTTAATGAGCAGTTCTTC
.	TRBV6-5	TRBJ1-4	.	CASSYSRGGDREKLFF	TGTGCCAGCAGTTACTCCCGGGGGGGTGATCGGGAAAAACTGTTTTTT
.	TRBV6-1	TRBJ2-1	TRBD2	CASNIAGGPRNEQFF	TGTGCCAGCAATATTGCGGGGGGGCCTCGCAATGAGCAGTTCTTC
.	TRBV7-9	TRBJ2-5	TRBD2	CASSAPGGGPETQYF	TGTGCCAGCAGCGCCCCCGGGGGGGGCCCCGAGACCCAGTACTTC
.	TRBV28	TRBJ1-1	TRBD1	CASSVIQGAGKAFF	TGTGCCAGCAGTGTAATACAGGGGGCTGGGAAAGCTTTCTTT
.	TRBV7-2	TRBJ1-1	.	CASSSPDTLNTEAFF	TGTGCCAGCAGCTCCCCCGACACCTTGAACACTGAAGCTTTCTTT
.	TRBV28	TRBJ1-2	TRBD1	CASRGVGPGQGNYGYTF	TGTGCCAGCAGGGGGGTAGGTCCGGGACAGGGGAACTATGGCTACACCTTC
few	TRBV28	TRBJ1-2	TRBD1	CASSWNSGQHGYTF	TGTGCCAGCAGTTGGAATTCGGGACAGCATGGCTACACCTTC
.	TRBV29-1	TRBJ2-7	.	CSVERSHEQYF	TGCAGCGTTGAGCGGTCCCACGAGCAGTACTTC
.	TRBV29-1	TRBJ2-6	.	CSVDGGPGANVLTF	TGCAGCGTTGACGGAGGACCTGGGGCCAACGTCCTGACTTTC
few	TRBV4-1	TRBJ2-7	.	CASSQDETRERGSEQYF	TGCGCCAGCAGCCAAGATGAGACCAGGGAAAGGGGGTCCGAGCAGTACTTC
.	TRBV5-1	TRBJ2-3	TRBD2	CASSLRSGGAGTDTQYF	TGCGCCAGCAGCTTGCGTAGCGGGGGGGCCGGCACAGATACGCAGTATTTT
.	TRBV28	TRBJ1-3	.	CASRGQPSGNTIYF	TGTGCCAGCAGAGGACAGCCTTCTGGAAACACCATATATTTT
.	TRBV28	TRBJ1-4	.	CASSRTGGAKLFF	TGTGCCAGCAGTCGGACGGGGGGGGCAAAACTGTTTTTT
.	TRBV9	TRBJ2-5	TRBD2	CASSPSGGLQETQYF	TGTGCCAGCAGCCCCAGCGGGGGTCTACAAGAGACCCAGTACTTC
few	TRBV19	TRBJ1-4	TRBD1	CASRSTGGSEKLFF	TGTGCCAGTAGATCGACAGGGGGCAGCGAAAAACTGTTTTTT
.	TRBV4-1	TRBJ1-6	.	CASSQDLRPGGRAPLHF	TGCGCCAGCAGCCAAGATCTTCGCCCGGGAGGCAGAGCACCCCTCCACTTT
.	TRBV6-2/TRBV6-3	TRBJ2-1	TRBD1	CASSSQGNEQFF	TGTGCCAGCAGTTCACAGGGGAATGAGCAGTTCTTC
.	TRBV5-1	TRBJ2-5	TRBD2	CASSRTTSGGLETQYF	TGCGCCAGCTCGCGAACGACTAGCGGGGGGTTAGAGACCCAGTACTTC
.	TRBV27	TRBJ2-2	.	CASRVEGVGGTGELFF	TGTGCCAGCAGGGTAGAAGGTGTAGGAGGCACCGGGGAGCTGTTTTTT
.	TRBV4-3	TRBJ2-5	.	CASSQVQQAETQYF	TGCGCCAGCAGCCAAGTTCAACAGGCAGAGACCCAGTACTTC
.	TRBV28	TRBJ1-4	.	CASSLGDGAGRKLFF	TGTGCCAGCAGTTTGGGAGATGGGGCGGGAAGAAAACTGTTTTTT
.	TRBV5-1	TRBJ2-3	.	CASSTRPETRGDTQYF	TGCGCCAGCAGCACACGACCGGAGACAAGGGGAGATACGCAGTATTTT
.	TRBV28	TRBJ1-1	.	CASSTRTVEAFF	TGTGCCAGCAGTACACGGACAGTGGAAGCTTTCTTT